This section outlines one T cell receptor beta chain sequence together with its context. Its antigen is unknown. The read ends 3 residues before the CDR3 terminus; that terminus is restored from the germline J gene. CDR3 length equals 11 residues. CDR1 and CDR2 from the germline V gene are SNHLY and FYNNEI. V was pared by 7 bases and J by 5 bases, with 8 bases between. TCR beta CDR3 amplified by multiplex PCR from approximately 1,200 ng genomic DNA. Repertoires were generated with immunoSEQ multiplex PCR, while TCRdb's copy carries only in-frame clones and drops some. Here the sample table reports about 31,000 clones. The sample belongs to a study of T cells in women clearing cervical HPV infection. Study findings and constraints: TRBV6-7 abundance was lower in cases than controls (approximately 0.11% versus 0.16%).

The genes are TRBV2 and TRBJ1-1; no firm D call. The sequence was collected from a woman aged 18-70 years with a cervical HPV16 infection that either progressed to CIN3+ or cleared (not recorded which). The source material was blood buffy coat. The sequenced part of the CDR3 DNA is TGTGCCAGCAACGGGGATACTGAA. This gives the protein CASNGDTE. The CDR3 reads in full as CASNGDTEAFF. Full variable domain (missing parts from reference TRBV2 and TRBJ1-1): EPEVTQTPSHQVTQMGQEVILRCVPISNHLYFYWYRQILGQKVEFLVSFYNNEISEKSEIFDDQFSVERPDGSNFTLKIRSTKLEDSAMYFCASNGDTEAFFGQGTRLTVV.